One and the same sample provided the 7 T cell receptor beta chains below, sequenced in a study of T cells in Graves' hyperthyroidism and ophthalmopathy. The investigators amplified TCR beta CDR3 regions from RNA transcripts. The HTBI primer set was used in a first-round RT-PCR of the TCR CDR3. Each CDR3 protein gets one entry after TCRdb re-called the multiplex PCR reads with MiXCR. The sample lists about 200,000 distinct CDR3 sequences, about a sixth occurring once. Sequencing was done on a sample of blood. The origin of the receptors is a woman aged 50 to 60 with Graves' hyperthyroidism.

The sample holds many counts of this clonotype. This chain links TRBV30 with TRBJ2-1, with no clear D. The V gene lost 5 bases and the J gene lost 1 base, with 9 bases spanning the gap. The CDR3 contains 13 residues. The germline V gene has CDR1 GTSNPN and CDR2 SVGIG (reference sequence). CDR3 in DNA: TGTGCCTGGTCAGGCAAATCCTACAATGAGCAGTTCTTC. This gives the protein CAWSGKSYNEQFF. The entire variable domain, with the rest obtained from reference TRBV30 and TRBJ2-1, is as follows: SQTIHQWPATLVQPVGSPLSLECTVEGTSNPNLYWYRQAAGRGLQLLFYSVGIGQISSEVPQNLSASRPQDRQFILSSKKLLLSDSGFYLCAWSGKSYNEQFFGPGTRLTVL.

The V call is TRBV20-1, the J call TRBJ2-7, with 14 bases that match TRBD2. V was pared by 0 bases and J by 3 bases, with 7 bases of the junction left unmatched. This CDR3 has 17 residues. In germline, CDR1 is DFQATT, CDR2 SNEGSKA (reference sequence). CDR3 protein: CSARDIGLAGGDYEQYF. The CDR3 DNA sequence: TGCAGTGCTAGAGATATAGGACTAGCGGGAGGTGACTACGAGCAGTACTTC.

This clonotype was counted a few times. The rearrangement joins TRBV3-1 to TRBJ1-2; 8 bases match TRBD1. V shed 1 base, J shed 8 bases, and the junction held 3 bases outside the gene matches. The V gene's germline CDR1 is LGHDT and CDR2 YNNKEL (reference sequence). The CDR3 is 13 residues long. As DNA, the CDR3 is TGTGCCAGCAGCCAAGGACAGGGGAAAGGCTACACCTTC. Protein sequence: CASSQGQGKGYTF.

This clonotype was recorded many times. This chain links TRBV7-2 with TRBJ1-1; D remains unclear. CDR1 is SGHTA, CDR2 FQGNSA, per germline. Trimming removed 5 bases from V and 2 bases from J, with 9 bases in between. The CDR3 length is 13 residues. Here the CDR3 DNA reads TGTGCCAGCAGCACCCGCTCTAACACTGAAGCTTTCTTT. This gives the protein CASSTRSNTEAFF.

This clonotype was detected many times. This chain connects TRBV3-1 to TRBJ1-2; the D is unclear. This CDR3 comprises 16 residues. Trimming removed 3 bases from V and 5 bases from J, with 19 bases in between. Germline V CDR1 and CDR2: LGHDT, YNNKEL (reference sequence). As DNA, the CDR3 is TGTGCCAGCAGCCATCAAGGAGGTGTTGCCCTTTATGGCTACACCTTC. Residues: CASSHQGGVALYGYTF.

The chain combines TRBV18 with TRBJ2-5; D unresolved. The germline gives CDR1 KGHSH, CDR2 LQKENI. This CDR3 comprises 14 residues. Trimming cost V 2 bases and J 5 bases, with 12 bases left between them. CDR3 protein: CASSPDLGGETQYF. The CDR3, as DNA: TGTGCCAGCTCACCAGATCTGGGTGGGGAGACCCAGTACTTC.

Only a few counts were recorded for this clonotype. The chain combines TRBV3-1 with TRBJ2-1; no definite D call. Trimming left V 3 bases short and J 6 bases short, with 21 bases between. The V gene's germline CDR1 is LGHDT and CDR2 YNNKEL (reference sequence). This CDR3 is 17 amino acids long. The DNA of the CDR3 is TGTGCCAGCAGCCACGCGAACTTCATTGTGTCCCTCAATGAGCAGTTCTTC. Amino acid sequence: CASSHANFIVSLNEQFF.